These T cell receptor beta chains were read from a single sample in a study of vaccination effects on CD4 cells after COVID-19. Antigen specificity for these receptors is unknown. Measured with immunoSEQ multiplex PCR; TCRdb has only the in-frame clones, and not every one. The table shows approximately 66,000 clones, with around 85% occurring only once. The sequencing here drew on CD4+ T cells from PBMCs cultured without peptide, taken after COVID-19 vaccination. All receptors derive from a human donor who received a COVID-19 vaccine. Both conserved end residues are part of each CDR3. Fields, in order: clone size, D gene, V gene, J gene, CDR3 DNA, CDR3 protein. D genes are given only for firm matches. Some rows have no size entry. The others give once, few or many, or a class for an expanded clone.

>NA|NA|TRBV5-1|TRBJ1-6
TGCGCCAGCAGCTTGGCCTATTTGAATTCACCCCTCCACTTT
CASSLAYLNSPLHF
>NA|NA|TRBV5-1|TRBJ2-5
TGCGCCAGCAGCTTATCAGGGAACCAAGAGACCCAGTACTTC
CASSLSGNQETQYF
>NA|NA|TRBV29-1|TRBJ1-2
TGCAGCGTTGTCAGGGGAAACTATGGCTACACCTTC
CSVVRGNYGYTF
>NA|NA|TRBV19|TRBJ1-6
TGTGCCAGTAGTACAACCGGGACTTCGATTAGCTCCTATAATTCACCCCTCCACTTT
CASSTTGTSISSYNSPLHF
>NA|NA|TRBV5-1|TRBJ1-6
TGCGCCAGCAGCTTGGGCGACAGTAGGGATTCACCCCTCCACTTT
CASSLGDSRDSPLHF
>few|TRBD1|TRBV5-1|TRBJ1-4
TGCGCCAGCAGCTTGGGACAGGGGTATGAAAAACTGTTTTTT
CASSLGQGYEKLFF
>NA|NA|TRBV9|TRBJ1-2
TGTGCCAGCAGCCCAACAGGGCCTTATGGCTACACCTTC
CASSPTGPYGYTF
>NA|NA|TRBV3-1/TRBV3-2|TRBJ2-6
TGTGCCAGCAGCCAAGCAATCTCTGGGGCCAACGTCCTGACTTTC
CASSQAISGANVLTF
>NA|NA|TRBV5-1|TRBJ1-1
TGCGCCAGCAGCTTAAACGTGCTGAACACTGAAGCTTTCTTT
CASSLNVLNTEAFF
>NA|TRBD2|TRBV7-3|TRBJ2-5
TGTGCCAGCAGCCTACGGGGGGACCAAGAGACCCAGTACTTC
CASSLRGDQETQYF
>NA|NA|TRBV11-2|TRBJ1-3
TGTGCCAGCAGCTTAGATTGGGGAGGGATCTCTGGAAACACCATATATTTT
CASSLDWGGISGNTIYF
>NA|TRBD1|TRBV6-6|TRBJ2-5
TGTGCCAGCAGTTACTCGACAGGGGTAGAGACCCAGTACTTC
CASSYSTGVETQYF
>NA|NA|TRBV19|TRBJ1-5
TGTGCCAGTAGTACCAGGACGGTACCCAATCAGCCCCAGCATTTT
CASSTRTVPNQPQHF
>NA|TRBD1|TRBV4-1|TRBJ2-2
TGCGCCAGCAGCCACGGGGACAGGGCGAACACCGGGGAGCTGTTTTTT
CASSHGDRANTGELFF
>once|NA|TRBV9|TRBJ1-6
TGTGCCAGCAGCCTCGACGGGGCTTATGAACCCCTCCACTTT
CASSLDGAYEPLHF
>NA|TRBD1|TRBV3-1/TRBV3-2|TRBJ2-1
TGTGCCAGCAGCCGAAGCGGGACAGGGGGACGAAATGAGCAGTTCTTC
CASSRSGTGGRNEQFF
>NA|NA|TRBV5-4|TRBJ2-1
TGTGCCAGCAGCTCCGGTTGGAACTCCTACAATGAGCAGTTCTTC
CASSSGWNSYNEQFF
>once|TRBD1|TRBV18|TRBJ1-2
TGTGCCAGCTCGACGACAGGGGTCTATGGCTACACCTTC
CASSTTGVYGYTF
>once|NA|TRBV6-6|TRBJ1-2
TGTGCCAGCAATAGGGCTTCTAACTATGGCTACACCTTC
CASNRASNYGYTF
>NA|NA|TRBV19|TRBJ1-5
TGTGCCAGTAATTTGGGAAGTAGGGGGGGCGGCAATCAGCCCCAGCATTTT
CASNLGSRGGGNQPQHF
>NA|TRBD2|TRBV4-1|TRBJ2-3
TGCGCCAGCAGCCAGTGGACTAGCGGGGGGAGGGTTACGCAGTATTTT
CASSQWTSGGRVTQYF
>NA|NA|TRBV19|TRBJ1-1
TGTGCCAGTAGTAGACAAACAGGGGAAGCTTTCTTT
CASSRQTGEAFF
>NA|TRBD1|TRBV9|TRBJ1-2
TGTGCCAGCAGCGTAGGGGTCGGGACAGCCCCATATTATGGCTACACCTTC
CASSVGVGTAPYYGYTF
>NA|NA|TRBV30|TRBJ1-5
TGTGCCTGGAGGTTGGATAGCAATCAGCCCCAGCATTTT
CAWRLDSNQPQHF
>NA|NA|TRBV29-1|TRBJ1-1
TGCAGCTCCCACGGGGATTCCACTGAAGCTTTCTTT
CSSHGDSTEAFF
>NA|NA|TRBV7-2|TRBJ2-3
TGTGCCAGCAGCTTAGCGCAAAGAGATACGCAGTATTTT
CASSLAQRDTQYF
>once|NA|TRBV18|TRBJ1-2
TGTGCCAGCTCACCCCGGGGGCAAGGCTACACCTTC
CASSPRGQGYTF
>few|TRBD1|TRBV5-1|TRBJ2-3
TGCGCCAGCAGCTTGGCCTCAGGGGGCGGAGATACGCAGTATTTT
CASSLASGGGDTQYF
>NA|TRBD2|TRBV3-1/TRBV3-2|TRBJ2-3
TGTGCCAGCAGCCCCCGGGGGGGATCAGATACGCAGTATTTT
CASSPRGGSDTQYF
>few|NA|TRBV2|TRBJ1-5
TGTGCCAGCAGCATCACCGGGACCAGGTATCAGCCCCAGCATTTT
CASSITGTRYQPQHF
>NA|NA|TRBV9|TRBJ2-2
TGTGCCAGCAGCGTAGCTGAGGGGAACACCGGGGAGCTGTTTTTT
CASSVAEGNTGELFF
>NA|TRBD1|TRBV2|TRBJ1-3
TGTGCCAGCAGACCGGGACAGGCGGTTCGGGAAGGAAACACCATATATTTT
CASRPGQAVREGNTIYF